The sequence of this T cell receptor beta chain was determined in a study of cytomegalovirus exposure and HLA in healthy donors (dated by TCRdb to the late 2010s). Describing the broader study: In an earlier analysis of 587 of the donors, 276 Gb of sequence data and roughly 100 million unique TCR beta sequences from roughly 190 million T cells were reported. To predict cytomegalovirus infection status, the study brought together high-throughput TCR immunosequencing, statistical association of individual TCRs with disease status, and machine learning. On average, 235,054 unique TCR beta nucleotide sequences were sequenced per donor among about 400 genotyped donors of the cohort, with 15% to 20% of those sequences being non-productive. All discovery cohort repertoires had been generated using a single sequencing platform. In a later analysis, previously published TCR beta repertoires from about 640 donors were re-analyzed and high-resolution HLA genotyping was added so that TCR occurrence patterns could be studied. Roughly 5 DR-DQ haplotypes were treated as single units for association and clustering because of strong linkage in the cohort. The study used immunosequencing to profile the T cell repertoires of hundreds of subjects and linked those repertoires to cytomegalovirus serostatus. A later genetic analysis took genome-wide SNP genotypes for about three fifths of the 666 donors and used that subset as a discovery cohort. HLA typing covered class I and class II loci at four-digit resolution. The aim of the study was to test whether cataloging public T cell receptors could identify signatures of past pathogen exposure. An early release that covered fewer than 750 HLA-typed donors contained approximately 320 gigabases of sequencing data and tens of millions of unique TCR sequences. Donor age, sex, ethnicity and CMV serostatus were collected together with the repertoire data. Among the roughly 400 genotyped donors, 75% to 90% belonged to the genetic ancestry cluster associated with self-reported Caucasian donors. In addition to the first cohort of hundreds of subjects, a separate validation cohort of under 150 different subjects was used. An earlier analysis of 587 of the donors used high-throughput TCR beta sequencing to judge whether each TCR beta V gene segment behaved as functional or pseudogenic. Typing coverage varied by locus: about 629-640 donors for A, B, C, DRB1 and DQB1; more than 500 for DQA1; approximately 610 for DPA1; around 490 for DPB1. The later analysis used no new phenotypic data to find candidate immune exposures, relying instead on TCR beta sequences and their occurrence across donors.

The library was produced with the immunoSEQ multiplex PCR assay. The multiplex PCR relied on a mix of 60 forward primers for TCR Vbeta segments and 13 reverse primers for TCR Jbeta segments. A multiplex PCR assay on genomic DNA amplified the CDR3 region of rearranged TCR beta genes. On the Illumina HiSeq System, the amplified TCR beta libraries were sequenced as 87-base-pair reads. From the authors' description of their analysis: A later analysis tallied 75 million to 85 million unique TCR beta chains across the 666 repertoires, and some 12 million of those chains were shared by two or more donors. Raw reads were error-corrected and collapsed into unique sequences by a nearest-neighbor algorithm in which closely related sequences were merged to remove PCR and sequencing errors. To assign V, D and J gene segments, CDR3 sequences were aligned to IMGT reference sequences. For a sequence to be retained, at least a six-nucleotide match to both a V gene segment and a J gene segment was required. Rearrangements were called productive when the CDR3 lacked stop codons and stayed in frame with V and J; all others were non-productive. Following IMGT convention, CDR3 was defined as the stretch from the second conserved V-encoded cysteine up to the conserved J-encoded phenylalanine. The earlier analysis of 587 of the donors excluded sequences that lacked an unambiguous match to a single V gene segment. An earlier analysis of some 500 of the donors classified V segments as functional when productive rearrangements were above 56.7% and as segregating when the standard deviation between donors was above 5%. A statistical classification framework was built for diagnosing cytomegalovirus status from the catalog of TCR beta chain sequences. In a later analysis, V and J genes were assigned by comparing TCR nucleotide sequences against IMGT/GENE-DB human TR gene sequences. Using the TCRdist pipeline, a later analysis assigned CDR3 sequences along with most-parsimonious VDJ recombination scenarios. A later analysis defined each TCR beta chain by its CDR3 amino acid sequence plus V-gene family, and excluded reads lacking a unique V-gene family. In a later analysis, around 650 highly shared, low-generation-probability nucleotide sequences were removed to address suspected cross-contamination and a sequencing artifact. A later analysis calculated a clonal expansion index for each public chain from normalized within-repertoire ranks of inferred template counts. In a later analysis, generation probabilities were computed with a VDJ recombination model fitted to out-of-frame rearrangements, and the resulting probabilities were checked against IGoR. Hypergeometric tests were used in a later analysis to score TCR-TCR, TCR-HLA and TCR-CMV co-occurrence, with a repertoire-size bias correction applied to the TCR pairs. False discovery rates were estimated in a later analysis by permuting HLA or CMV assignments 20 times. In a later analysis, co-occurring TCRs were grouped using DBSCAN, and TCRdist sequence similarity was added for clustering within HLA-allele-positive subsets. For co-occurrence clustering, repertoires with fewer than 30,000 or more than 120,000 public chains were excluded, along with five repertoires with anomalous nucleotide sharing. The table was pulled from immuneACCESS by TCRdb, which kept in-frame rearrangements only. Such tables lose some clones; where checked, under half of the loss comes from unresolved V genes, and the rest has no known cause. V and J calls and clone size follow that table, whereas D and trimming were derived from the DNA. The sample table shows fewer than 150,000 clones, and about 80% are seen once. 8% to 9% of the sample is held by the ten biggest clonotypes.

The cohort comprised 666 healthy bone marrow donors. At the time of sampling, every cohort member was nominally healthy, though immune exposures that went unrecorded were likely present. The donor was CMV seropositive and belonged to the group of more than 250 seropositive cohort members. A peripheral blood sample was provided by each donor, and peripheral blood mononuclear cells were used for TCR beta sequencing. Genomic DNA extraction from the blood cell samples was performed with the Qiagen DNeasy Blood Extraction Kit. The CDR3 covers 13 residues, taking in both the cysteine and the phenylalanine. CDR3 DNA only is kept here, 39 bases in frame from base 1. V was cut back by 4 bases and J by 5 bases, leaving a gap of 11 bases between them. The germline V gene encodes CDR1 SGHAT and CDR2 FQNNGV. Paper-wide results and their limitations: In an earlier analysis of approximately 590 of the donors, most TCR beta V segments appeared in productive rearrangements about 87% or about 30% of the time, broadly matching IMGT annotations. Compared with the approximately 720-donor mean, donors in an Asian-associated ancestry cluster had fewer N-insertions in productive TCRs, according to a later genetic analysis. Several of the top co-occurrence clusters appeared to be linked to parvovirus B19, influenza, CMV and Epstein-Barr virus, according to a later analysis. An association between a missense DCLRE1C variant and V-gene and J-gene trimming of TCR beta chains was found in a later genetic analysis and replicated in an independent cohort. Because some donors lacked HLA typing at each locus, the association tests relied only on the typed subset. Most TCR sequences were observed very rarely across donors, whereas some public TCRs were present in many individuals. In a later analysis, TCR association rates were found to vary across HLA loci, with the most associated TCRs seen for DRB1 alleles and the fewest for HLA-C alleles. Correlated functional status among segregating V segments might reflect linkage disequilibrium, but an unknown experimental factor could not be ruled out. The sequencing pipeline was judged likely to have produced a cluster of highly shared sequence variants as a technical artifact. Because counts were too low, about 15 rarely observed V segments, including chromosome 9 orphons, were left out of the earlier analysis of 587 of the donors. In vitro tests confirmed that three of the cytomegalovirus-associated TCR beta chains recognize cytomegalovirus antigens. In both the original and validation cohorts, the classifier was reported to diagnose cytomegalovirus status with high specificity and sensitivity. Assigning TCR associations to individual alleles was difficult when HLA alleles, especially DR and DQ, strongly co-occurred. The 87-base-pair reads could not distinguish some IMGT-functional V segments, including TRBV6-2 and TRBV6-3, so those segments were excluded. A later analysis found that most CMV-associated TCR beta chains appeared HLA-restricted, with HLA associations seemingly driven largely by CMV exposure. The presence/absence analyses assumed that sequencing depth was roughly uniform across donors, and that assumption may not be true. This cohort had only TCR beta chains sequenced, and the lack of alpha or paired-chain data limited which features could be detected. A later analysis associated roughly 17,000 TCR beta sequences with specific HLA alleles at a false discovery rate of 0.05. Compared with equally common non-associated chains, HLA-associated TCR beta chains in a later analysis were more clonally expanded and had lower generation probabilities. CMV serostatus was the only immune exposure information available for the cohort. The study gave a list of roughly 150 TCR beta chains associated with cytomegalovirus. The authors suggested that the approach could potentially be extended to other disease states and immunological phenotypes. A further reported finding was that TCR beta sequences accurately predicted the HLA-A and HLA-B alleles for most subjects in the first cohort.

Of note for this clone: The antigen this receptor binds is unknown. No clone much larger than this one lies a single base away; base qualities are absent.

The sequence derives from a female donor in good health and CMV-seropositive. The sequence joins TRBV11-2 to TRBJ2-5, and the D gene may be TRBD1, 6 bases matching. The sample comprised PBMCs. The sequenced DNA: TGTGCCAGCAGCTCGACAGGTGGTGAGACCCAGTACTTC. Translated, this gives CASSSTGGETQYF.